This T cell receptor beta chain is from a study of T cell responses to AZD1222 COVID-19 vaccine. The study, taken as a whole, reports: Repertoires were obtained solely post-peak T cell response. Seropositive AZD1222 recipients at baseline numbered only six or seven.

Only in-frame clones appear in the TCRdb table, and some are missing; sequencing was by immunoSEQ multiplex PCR. The repertoire includes some 80,000 clones, more than 70% of them detected once, and about 9% sits in the top ten. As concerns this clone: Its antigen is as yet unknown.

Germline lookup yields CDR1 SQVTM and CDR2 ANQGSEA. The CDR3 runs to 12 residues. The V and J ends lost 4 bases and 4 bases respectively, with 10 bases between them. This TCR derives from an adult who received the MenACWY meningococcal vaccine as a control. The chain uses TRBV29-1 and TRBJ1-1; D is uncertain. The sample here was peripheral blood, taken 28 days after the second dose of the MenACWY control vaccine. The CDR3 DNA reads as TGCAGCGTTGTGAGAGATAGCACTGAAGCTTTCTTT. Translation gives CSVVRDSTEAFF. Full variable domain (remainder filled in from reference TRBV29-1 and TRBJ1-1): SAVISQKPSRDICQRGTSLTIQCQVDSQVTMMFWYRQQPGQSLTLIATANQGSEATYESGFVIDKFPISRPNLTFSTLTVSNMSPEDSSIYLCSVVRDSTEAFFGQGTRLTVV.